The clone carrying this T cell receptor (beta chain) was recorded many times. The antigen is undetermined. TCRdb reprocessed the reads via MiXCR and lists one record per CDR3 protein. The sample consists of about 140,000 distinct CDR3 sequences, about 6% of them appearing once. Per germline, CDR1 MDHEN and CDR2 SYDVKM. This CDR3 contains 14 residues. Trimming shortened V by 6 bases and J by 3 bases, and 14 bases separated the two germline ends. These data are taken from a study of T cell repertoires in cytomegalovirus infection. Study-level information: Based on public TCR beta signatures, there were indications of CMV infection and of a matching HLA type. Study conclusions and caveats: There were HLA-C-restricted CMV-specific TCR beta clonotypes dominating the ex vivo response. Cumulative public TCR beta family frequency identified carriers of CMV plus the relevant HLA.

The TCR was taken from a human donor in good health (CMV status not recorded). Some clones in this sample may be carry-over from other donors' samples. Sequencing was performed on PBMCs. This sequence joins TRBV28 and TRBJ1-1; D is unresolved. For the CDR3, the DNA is TGTGCCAGCAGCCTGGGAGGGTTGGACACTGAAGCTTTCTTT. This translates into CASSLGGLDTEAFF. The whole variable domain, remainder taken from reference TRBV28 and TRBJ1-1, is DVKVTQSSRYLVKRTGEKVFLECVQDMDHENMFWYRQDPGLGLRLIYFSYDVKMKEKGDIPEGYSVSREKKERFSLILESASTNQTSMYLCASSLGGLDTEAFFGQGTRLTVV.